The following is a T cell receptor beta chain sequence with its context. This clone was detected a few times. Which antigen it targets is not known. Per-nucleotide qualities are absent, and no much larger clonotype sits a single base away. Reading the germline V gene gives CDR1 SGHVS and CDR2 FQNEAQ. From the cysteine up to the phenylalanine, the CDR3 has a length of 16 residues. The CDR3 DNA has 48 bases and is translated from base 1. Unmatched junction bases come to 10, with V trimmed by 5 bases and J by 6 bases. The cohort consisted of 670 or so healthy bone marrow donors. Cohort members were all nominally healthy when sampled, although unrecorded immune exposures were likely present. The donor was CMV seronegative and belonged to the group of 352 seronegative cohort members. A peripheral blood sample was collected from each donor, and TCR beta sequencing was performed on peripheral blood mononuclear cells. The Qiagen DNeasy Blood Extraction Kit was used to extract genomic DNA from the blood cell samples.

The data were taken from a study of cytomegalovirus exposure and HLA in healthy donors (dated by TCRdb to about 2017). General notes on the study: An earlier analysis of fewer than 750 of the donors reported about 300 Gb of sequence data and roughly 120 million unique TCR beta sequences obtained from roughly 170 million T cells. An early release covering approximately 600 HLA-typed donors comprised roughly 300 gigabases of sequencing data and 85 million to 100 million unique TCR sequences. Of the 300 to 450 genotyped donors, 75% to 85% were placed in the genetic ancestry cluster associated with self-reported Caucasian donors. The aim of the study was to test whether cataloging public T cell receptors could identify signatures of past pathogen exposure. The study used immunosequencing to profile the T cell repertoires of 666 subjects and linked those repertoires to cytomegalovirus serostatus. Along with the roughly 670-subject first cohort, a separate validation cohort of over 90 different subjects was used. To predict cytomegalovirus infection status, the study combined high-throughput TCR immunosequencing, statistical association of individual TCRs with disease status, and machine learning. To study patterns of TCR occurrence, a later analysis re-analyzed previously published TCR beta repertoires from 500 to 850 donors and added high-resolution HLA genotyping. The later analysis used no new phenotypic data to find candidate immune exposures, relying instead on TCR beta sequences and their occurrence across donors. To decide whether each TCR beta V gene segment behaved as functional or pseudogenic, an earlier analysis of fewer than 750 of the donors relied on high-throughput TCR beta sequencing. Alongside the repertoire data, information on donor age, sex, ethnicity and CMV serostatus was compiled. A later genetic analysis took genome-wide SNP genotypes for about 65% of the roughly 670 donors and used that subset as a discovery cohort. All discovery cohort repertoires had been generated using a single sequencing platform. Class I and class II HLA loci were covered by the typing at four-digit resolution. The number of donors typed differed by locus, with about 629-630 for A, B, C, DRB1 and DQB1, over 500 for DQA1, 606 for DPA1, and roughly 450 for DPB1. Because of strong linkage in the cohort, roughly five DR-DQ haplotypes were treated as single units for association and clustering. On average, 235,054 unique TCR beta nucleotide sequences were sequenced per donor among 300 to 500 genotyped donors of the cohort, with roughly 18% of those sequences being non-productive. The full study reports these points: According to a later analysis, most CMV-associated TCR beta chains appeared to be HLA-restricted, and the HLA associations seemed to be driven largely by CMV exposure. Most TCR sequences were observed very rarely across donors, whereas some public TCRs were present in many individuals. The authors suggested that the approach could potentially be extended to other disease states and immunological phenotypes. Cytomegalovirus status was reported to be diagnosed by the classifier with high specificity and sensitivity in both the original and validation cohorts. Strong co-occurrence of HLA alleles, especially DR and DQ, made assigning TCR associations to individual alleles difficult. In a later analysis, HLA-associated TCR beta chains showed more clonal expansion and lower generation probabilities than non-associated chains that were equally common. A later genetic analysis associated a missense DCLRE1C variant with V-gene and J-gene trimming of TCR beta chains, and an independent cohort replicated the association. In vitro tests confirmed that a few of the cytomegalovirus-associated TCR beta chains recognize cytomegalovirus antigens. A later analysis associated approximately 17,000 TCR beta sequences with specific HLA alleles at a false discovery rate of 0.05. Only TCR beta chains were sequenced in this cohort, and the absence of alpha or paired-chain data limited detectable features. Correlated functional status among segregating V segments might be attributable to linkage disequilibrium, but an unknown experimental factor could not be ruled out. In a later genetic analysis, fewer N-insertions in productive TCRs were reported among donors in an Asian-associated ancestry cluster than the 666-donor mean. Because counts were too low, seventeen rarely observed V segments, including chromosome 9 orphons, were left out of the earlier analysis of approximately 500 of the donors. Roughly uniform sequencing depth across donors was assumed in presence/absence analyses, although this assumption may not hold. The 87-base-pair reads could not distinguish some IMGT-functional V segments, including TRBV6-2 and TRBV6-3, so those segments were excluded. The study gave a list of some 150 TCR beta chains associated with cytomegalovirus. In an earlier analysis of 587 of the donors, most TCR beta V segments appeared in productive rearrangements about 87% or about 30% of the time, broadly matching IMGT annotations. According to a later analysis, parvovirus B19, influenza, CMV and Epstein-Barr virus appeared linked to several top co-occurrence clusters. A further reported finding was that TCR beta sequences accurately predicted the HLA-A and HLA-B alleles for most subjects in the first cohort. Because HLA typing was missing for some donors at each locus, association tests included only the typed subset. According to a later analysis, TCR association rates differed among HLA loci, with DRB1 alleles showing the most associated TCRs and HLA-C alleles showing the fewest. A cluster of highly shared sequence variants was judged likely to represent a technical artifact of the sequencing pipeline. CMV serostatus was the only immune exposure information available for the cohort.

The method behind the library was the immunoSEQ multiplex PCR assay. A mixture of 60 forward primers for TCR Vbeta segments and 13 reverse primers for TCR Jbeta segments was used in the multiplex PCR. Amplification of the CDR3 region of rearranged TCR beta genes was performed with a multiplex PCR assay on genomic DNA. The Illumina HiSeq System was used to sequence the amplified TCR beta libraries as 87-base-pair reads. In the original analysis: In a later analysis, tens of millions of unique TCR beta chains were counted across the 500 to 850 repertoires, and around 10 million of these chains were shared by at least two donors. Raw reads were error-corrected and collapsed into unique sequences with a nearest-neighbor algorithm that merged closely related sequences to remove PCR and sequencing errors. Alignment of CDR3 sequences to IMGT reference sequences was used to assign V, D and J gene segments. For a sequence to be retained, at least a six-nucleotide match to both a V gene segment and a J gene segment was required. A rearrangement counted as productive if the CDR3 had no stop codons and remained in frame with V and J, and every other rearrangement counted as non-productive. CDR3 was defined according to IMGT convention as the region running from the second conserved V-encoded cysteine to the conserved J-encoded phenylalanine. The earlier analysis of about 590 of the donors excluded sequences that lacked an unambiguous match to a single V gene segment. In an earlier analysis of 587 of the donors, a V segment was called functional when productive rearrangements were above 56.7%, and segregating when the standard deviation between donors exceeded 5%. A statistical classification framework was built for diagnosing cytomegalovirus status from the catalog of TCR beta chain sequences. V and J gene assignment, in a later analysis, came from comparing TCR nucleotide sequences with IMGT/GENE-DB human TR gene sequences. Using the TCRdist pipeline, a later analysis assigned CDR3 sequences along with most-parsimonious VDJ recombination scenarios. A later analysis defined each TCR beta chain by its CDR3 amino acid sequence plus V-gene family, and excluded reads lacking a unique V-gene family. As a way to deal with suspected cross-contamination and a sequencing artifact, a later analysis dropped approximately 590 nucleotide sequences that were highly shared and had low generation probability. In a later analysis, a clonal expansion index was calculated for each public chain from normalized within-repertoire ranks of inferred template counts. In a later analysis, generation probabilities were computed using a VDJ recombination model fitted to out-of-frame rearrangements, and the results were checked against IGoR. Hypergeometric tests were used in a later analysis to score TCR-TCR, TCR-HLA and TCR-CMV co-occurrence, with a repertoire-size bias correction applied to the TCR pairs. To estimate false discovery rates, a later analysis permuted the HLA or CMV assignments 20 times. In a later analysis, co-occurring TCRs were grouped using DBSCAN, and TCRdist sequence similarity was added for clustering within HLA-allele-positive subsets. Repertoires with fewer than 30,000 or more than 120,000 public chains were left out of co-occurrence clustering, as were five repertoires with anomalous nucleotide sharing. TCRdb mirrors the immuneACCESS table, restricted to in-frame sequences. Some clones are absent from its copies; in checked studies, under half trace to an unresolved V gene, and the reason for the others is unknown. For V, J and clone size, that table is used; D and trimming come from the DNA. In this sample the table shows more than 110,000 clones, 9.7% of which occur a single time. The top ten hold under 2% of the sample.

This TCR derives from a man between 50 and 59 years old in good health and CMV-seronegative. The chain joins TRBV7-8 to TRBJ2-1; TRBD1 lines up with 10 middle nucleotides. The source material was PBMCs. Here is the DNA: TGTGCCAGCAGCCTACAAGGGACAGGGGTTCGCAATGAGCAGTTCTTC. Its translation is CASSLQGTGVRNEQFF.